The 5 T cell receptor beta chains reported below all come from one sample, sequenced in a study of blood T cell repertoires in COVID-19. TCRdb's copy holds only in-frame clones and misses some; the assay was immunoSEQ multiplex PCR. The sample contains 50,000 to 60,000 clones, about 90% of which appear only once. The sample was peripheral blood. All receptors derive from a man older than 75 with active or convalescent COVID-19.

The chain recombines TRBV15 with TRBJ1-5; D not resolved. The CDR3 contains 16 residues. From germline, CDR1 is LNHNV and CDR2 YYDKDF (reference sequence). V was trimmed by 0 bases and J by 0 bases, leaving 9 bases between them. In DNA, the CDR3 is TGTGCCACCAGCAGAGATCGAGATTATAGCAATCAGCCCCAGCATTTT. This encodes CATSRDRDYSNQPQHF.

On this clone: Because the CDR3 is missing its conserved closing phenylalanine or tryptophan, this is likely a read error. Because the CDR3's place on the DNA is in doubt, the DNA is left out and the CDR3 is given as listed by TCRdb. The chain couples TRBV21-1 to TRBJ1-2; the table gives TRBD1 as D, unverified against the DNA. TRBV21-1 is given as a pseudogene. The CDR3 is 14 amino acids in total, end residues counted. The CDR3 is CASSKVPRVHGYTL.

The rearrangement uses TRBV4-3 and TRBJ1-2; possibly TRBD1 for D (6 bases). Trimming cost V 0 bases and J 3 bases, with 8 bases left between them. This CDR3 comprises 14 residues. Germline assignment: CDR1 LGHNA and CDR2 YSLEER. The CDR3 nucleotides read TGCGCCAGCAGCCAAGACAGGGGCCACTATGGCTACACCTTC. Translating gives CASSQDRGHYGYTF.

The V gene is TRBV7-9, the J gene TRBJ2-7; 15 bases line up with TRBD2. CDR3 size: 16 residues. Germline CDR1 reads SEHNR; CDR2 reads FQNEAQ (reference sequence). With V trimmed by 5 bases and J by 6 bases, 8 bases remained unmatched. As DNA, the CDR3 is TGTGCCAGCAGCCCAGAGGGACTAGCGGGAGGTGGCGAGCAGTACTTC. This encodes CASSPEGLAGGGEQYF.

The rearrangement links TRBV28 to TRBJ2-5; TRBD1 agrees at 9 bases. The CDR3 is 15 amino acids. CDR1 MDHEN and CDR2 SYDVKM come from the germline V gene. V lost 5 bases and J lost 4; bases outside the gene matches: 8. In DNA, the CDR3 is TGTGCCAGCAGTCTGCCCGGACAGGGGATAGAGACCCAGTACTTC. As protein: CASSLPGQGIETQYF.